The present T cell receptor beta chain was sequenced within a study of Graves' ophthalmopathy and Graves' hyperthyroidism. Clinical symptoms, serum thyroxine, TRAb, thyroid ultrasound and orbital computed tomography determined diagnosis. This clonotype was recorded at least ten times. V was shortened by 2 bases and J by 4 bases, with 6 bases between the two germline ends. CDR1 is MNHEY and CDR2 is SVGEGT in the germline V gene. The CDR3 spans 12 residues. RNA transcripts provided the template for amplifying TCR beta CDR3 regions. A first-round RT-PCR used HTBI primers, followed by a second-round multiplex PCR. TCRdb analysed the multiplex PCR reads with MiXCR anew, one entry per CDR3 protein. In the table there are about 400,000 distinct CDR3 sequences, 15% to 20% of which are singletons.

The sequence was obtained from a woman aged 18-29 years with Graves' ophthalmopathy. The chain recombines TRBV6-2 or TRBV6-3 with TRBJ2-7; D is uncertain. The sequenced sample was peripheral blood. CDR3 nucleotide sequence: TGTGCCAGCAGTTACCCTTCATACGAGCAGTACTTC. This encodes CASSYPSYEQYF.